Shown below are 10 T cell receptor beta chains from a single sample sequenced in a study of blood T cell repertoires in COVID-19. Clones were read by immunoSEQ multiplex PCR, and TCRdb kept only the in-frame ones, dropping some. There are approximately 150,000 clones in the sample; approximately 84% occur only once, and 0.85% to 1.2% lies in the top ten. What was sequenced was peripheral blood. These receptors were obtained from a man aged 40-55 years with acute or convalescent COVID-19.

The CDR3 DNA sequence: TGTGCCAGCAGCACGACAGCGGGGGGTCGCGGAGAGACCCAGTACTTC. Translation: CASSTTAGGRGETQYF. The chain recombines TRBV2 with TRBJ2-5; 9 bases agree with TRBD2. The J segment lost 4 bases and the V segment lost 6 bases, leaving 12 bases of the junction unmatched. This CDR3 contains 16 residues. Germline CDR1 is SNHLY and CDR2 is FYNNEI.

The rearrangement uses TRBV7-8 and TRBJ2-5; TRBD2 matches 10 bases. J gave up 4 bases and V 1 base, and 6 bases lay outside the gene matches. The germline V gene has CDR1 SGHVS and CDR2 FQNEAQ. The CDR3 has 16 residues. CDR3 region: CASSLGSGGARETQYF. The CDR3 DNA follows: TGTGCCAGCAGCTTAGGAAGCGGGGGGGCCCGAGAGACCCAGTACTTC. Together with reference TRBV7-8 and TRBJ2-5, the CDR3 gives the full variable domain: GAGVSQSPRYKVAKRGQDVALRCDPISGHVSLFWYQQALGQGPEFLTYFQNEAQLDKSGLPSDRFFAERPEGSVSTLKIQRTQQEDSAVYLCASSLGSGGARETQYFGPGTRLLVL.

The V gene is TRBV2, the J gene TRBJ1-1; D is unresolved. This CDR3 is built from 15 residues. Germline-derived CDR1 and CDR2 are SNHLY and FYNNEI. The V end lost 2 bases, the J end lost 0 bases, and 10 bases lay between the germline ends. The CDR3: CASSENRPMNTEAFF. The CDR3 DNA sequence: TGTGCCAGCAGTGAAAACAGACCTATGAACACTGAAGCTTTCTTT.

Here the CDR3 reads CASSPGGDKQFF. The DNA for the CDR3 is TGTGCCAGCAGCCCCGGTGGGGACAAGCAGTTCTTC. The V and J genes are TRBV7-3 and TRBJ2-1; possibly TRBD1 for D (6 bases). V lost 5 bases to trimming and J lost 11 bases, with 13 bases between them. The CDR3 is 12 residues long. The V gene's germline CDR1 is SGHTA and CDR2 FQGTGA.

The chain has TRBV7-2 and TRBJ2-2, with D hard to call. CDR3 length: 17 residues. Germline lookup yields CDR1 SGHTA and CDR2 FQGNSA. Trimming left V 5 bases short and J 0 bases short, with 16 bases between. The CDR3 reads CASSRFHTPPNTGELFF. The CDR3 bases are TGTGCCAGCAGCCGCTTCCATACTCCCCCGAACACCGGGGAGCTGTTTTTT. Combining the CDR3 with reference TRBV7-2 and TRBJ2-2 gives the whole variable domain GAGVSQSPSNKVTEKGKDVELRCDPISGHTALYWYRQSLGQGLEFLIYFQGNSAPDKSGLPSDRFSAERTGGSVSTLTIQRTQQEDSAVYLCASSRFHTPPNTGELFFGEGSRLTVL.

CDR3 amino acids: CASTPTGGRTEAFF. CDR3 bases: TGTGCCAGCACTCCGACAGGGGGGAGAACTGAAGCTTTCTTT. The chain employs TRBV27 and TRBJ1-1; 9 bases map to TRBD1. Looked up from germline, CDR1 is MNHEY and CDR2 is SMNVEV (reference sequence). J gave up 5 bases and V 7 bases, and 8 bases lay outside the gene matches. The CDR3 runs to 14 residues.

The rearrangement links TRBV29-1 to TRBJ1-2; a weak D match, TRBD1 (6 bases). The CDR3 consists of 11 residues. Germline lookup yields CDR1 SQVTM and CDR2 ANQGSEA. V gave up 6 bases and J gave up 8 bases, with 13 bases separating them. This CDR3 is CSVVTGKGYTF. The CDR3, as DNA: TGCAGCGTCGTCACAGGGAAAGGCTACACCTTC.

The chain is built from TRBV6-1 and TRBJ1-1; TRBD1 matches 9 bases. The CDR3 loop spans 15 amino acids. Germline V lookup: CDR1 MNHNS, CDR2 SASEGT. Germline trimming cut 2 bases from V and 7 bases from J; bases unmatched to any gene: 8. Here the CDR3 reads CASSERDRVWGEAFF. In DNA form, the CDR3 reads TGTGCCAGCAGTGAAAGGGACAGGGTTTGGGGTGAAGCTTTCTTT.

The V gene is TRBV7-2, the J gene TRBJ1-1, with D tentatively TRBD1 (5 bases). V lost 5 bases, J lost 2 bases, and 18 bases lay in between. The CDR3 is made up of 16 amino acids. The germline gives CDR1 SGHTA, CDR2 FQGNSA. This CDR3 reads CASSPQGGRSNTEAFF. CDR3 bases: TGTGCCAGCAGCCCTCAGGGTGGGCGGAGTAACACTGAAGCTTTCTTT.

The rearrangement links TRBV5-1 to TRBJ1-1; tentative D call: TRBD1 (6 bases). Germline V lookup: CDR1 SGHRS, CDR2 YFSETQ. The CDR3 runs to 13 residues. The germline V and J ends were trimmed by 7 bases and 2 bases, with 12 bases remaining between them. The CDR3 spells CASHRGGNTEAFF. CDR3 bases: TGCGCCAGCCATCGGGGGGGCAACACTGAAGCTTTCTTT.